This T cell receptor (beta chain) was sequenced during a study of cytomegalovirus exposure and HLA in healthy donors. From the roughly 120-subject validation cohort, which was separate from the approximately 700-subject first cohort, the donors were drawn. Sequencing was performed with immunoSEQ multiplex PCR; in TCRdb, only in-frame clones are kept and a portion is missing. The data contain about 71,000 clones, just under 95% of them singletons. Germline loops: CDR1 SGHRS, CDR2 YFSETQ. The CDR3 extends over 13 amino acids. To note about this clone: At one end the junction does not follow the germline gene, possibly because of a read error.

The chain recombines TRBV5-1 with TRBJ2-1, with D perhaps TRBD1 (5 bases). The clonotype originates from a man in his late teens or twenties in good health and CMV-seropositive. Input material: PBMCs. In DNA form, the CDR3 reads TGTGCCAGCAGCTTTGACAGAAACAATGAGCAGTTCTTC. This sequence encodes CASSFDRNNEQFF.